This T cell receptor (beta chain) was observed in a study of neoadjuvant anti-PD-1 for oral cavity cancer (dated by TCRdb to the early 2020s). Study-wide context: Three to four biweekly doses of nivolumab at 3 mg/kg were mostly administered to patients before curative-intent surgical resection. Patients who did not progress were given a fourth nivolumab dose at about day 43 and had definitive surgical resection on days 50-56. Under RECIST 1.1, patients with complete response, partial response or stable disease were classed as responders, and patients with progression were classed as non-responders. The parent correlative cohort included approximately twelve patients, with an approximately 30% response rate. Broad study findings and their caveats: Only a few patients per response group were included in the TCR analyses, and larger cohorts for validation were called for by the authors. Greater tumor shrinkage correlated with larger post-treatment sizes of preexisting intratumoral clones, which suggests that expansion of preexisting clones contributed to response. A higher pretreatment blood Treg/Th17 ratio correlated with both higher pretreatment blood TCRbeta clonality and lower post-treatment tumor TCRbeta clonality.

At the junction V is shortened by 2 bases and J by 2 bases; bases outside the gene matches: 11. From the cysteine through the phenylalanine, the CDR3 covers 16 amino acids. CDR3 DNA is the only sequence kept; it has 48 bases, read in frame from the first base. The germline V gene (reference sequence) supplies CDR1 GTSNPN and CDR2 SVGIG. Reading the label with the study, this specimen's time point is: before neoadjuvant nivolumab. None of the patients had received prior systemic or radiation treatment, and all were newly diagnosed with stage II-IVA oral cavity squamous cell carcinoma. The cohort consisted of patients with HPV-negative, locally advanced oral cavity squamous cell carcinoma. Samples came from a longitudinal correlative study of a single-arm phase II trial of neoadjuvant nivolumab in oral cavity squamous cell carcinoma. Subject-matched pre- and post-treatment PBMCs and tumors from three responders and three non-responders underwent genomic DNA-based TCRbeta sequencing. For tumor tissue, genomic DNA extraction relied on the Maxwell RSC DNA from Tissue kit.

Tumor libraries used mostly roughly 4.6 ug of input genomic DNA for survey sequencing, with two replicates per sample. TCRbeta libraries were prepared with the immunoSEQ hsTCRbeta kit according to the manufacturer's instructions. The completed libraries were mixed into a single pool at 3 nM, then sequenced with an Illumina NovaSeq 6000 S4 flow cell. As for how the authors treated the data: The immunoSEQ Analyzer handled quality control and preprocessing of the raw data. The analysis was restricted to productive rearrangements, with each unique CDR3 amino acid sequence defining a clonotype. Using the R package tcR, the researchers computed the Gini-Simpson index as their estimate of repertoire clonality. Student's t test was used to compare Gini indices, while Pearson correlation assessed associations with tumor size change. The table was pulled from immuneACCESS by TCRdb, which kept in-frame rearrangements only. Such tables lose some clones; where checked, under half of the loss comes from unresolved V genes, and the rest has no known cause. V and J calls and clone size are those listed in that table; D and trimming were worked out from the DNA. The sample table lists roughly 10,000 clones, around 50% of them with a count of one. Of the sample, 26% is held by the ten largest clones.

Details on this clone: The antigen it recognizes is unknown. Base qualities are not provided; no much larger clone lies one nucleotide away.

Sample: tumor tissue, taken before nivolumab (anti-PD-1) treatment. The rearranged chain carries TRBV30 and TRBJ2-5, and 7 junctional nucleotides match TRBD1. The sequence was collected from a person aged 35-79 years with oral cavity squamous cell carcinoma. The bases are TGTGCCTGGAGTTGGTTAGGGGGCGCGACTCAAGAGACCCAGTACTTC. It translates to CAWSWLGGATQETQYF.